The T cell receptor beta chain under discussion was sequenced for a study of OX40 agonist ivuxolimab in advanced cancers. Across the whole study: Ivuxolimab was delivered to patients intravenously every 2 weeks at doses spanning 0.01 to 10 mg/kg. Dose-escalation patients were diagnosed with hepatocellular carcinoma, melanoma, renal cell cancer or head and neck cancer. A history of anti-PD-1, anti-PD-L1 or anti-CTLA-4 therapy was acceptable, and over 30% had some.

The assay was immunoSEQ multiplex PCR, and TCRdb's table has in-frame clones only and misses some. The sample includes more than 60,000 clones, over 85% of them seen just once. The V end was cut by 6 bases, the J end by 4 bases, with 18 bases between. The CDR3 is 15 amino acids. Germline CDR1 reads MDHEN; CDR2 reads SYDVKM. The clonotype originates from an adult with an advanced solid tumor such as melanoma, head and neck, liver or kidney cancer. The material was CD4+ or CD8+ T cells sorted from blood, obtained in a trial of the OX40 agonist ivuxolimab. V is TRBV28 and J is TRBJ2-5, with D possibly being TRBD1 or TRBD2 (6 bases each). Written as DNA, the CDR3 is TGTGCCAGCAGCCTACCCCTCGGGGGCATAGAGACCCAGTACTTC. It yields the protein CASSLPLGGIETQYF.